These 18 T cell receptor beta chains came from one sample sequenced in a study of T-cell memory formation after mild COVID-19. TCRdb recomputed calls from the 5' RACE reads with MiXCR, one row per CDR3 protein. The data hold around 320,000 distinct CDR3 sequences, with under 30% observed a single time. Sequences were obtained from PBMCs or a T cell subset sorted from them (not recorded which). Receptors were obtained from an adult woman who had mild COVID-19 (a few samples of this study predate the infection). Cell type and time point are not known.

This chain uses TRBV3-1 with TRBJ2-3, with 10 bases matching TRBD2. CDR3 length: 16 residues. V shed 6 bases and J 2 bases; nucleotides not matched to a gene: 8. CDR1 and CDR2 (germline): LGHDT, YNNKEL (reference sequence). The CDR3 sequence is CASSATSGWNTDTQYF. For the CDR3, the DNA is TGTGCCAGCAGTGCGACTAGCGGGTGGAACACAGATACGCAGTATTTT.

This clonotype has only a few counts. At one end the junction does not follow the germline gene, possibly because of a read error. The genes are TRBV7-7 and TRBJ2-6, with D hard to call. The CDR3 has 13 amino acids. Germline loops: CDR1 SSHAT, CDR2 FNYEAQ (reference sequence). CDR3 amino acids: CASSTREANVLTF. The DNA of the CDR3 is TGTGCTAGCAGCACTCGCGAGGCCAACGTCCTGACTTTC.

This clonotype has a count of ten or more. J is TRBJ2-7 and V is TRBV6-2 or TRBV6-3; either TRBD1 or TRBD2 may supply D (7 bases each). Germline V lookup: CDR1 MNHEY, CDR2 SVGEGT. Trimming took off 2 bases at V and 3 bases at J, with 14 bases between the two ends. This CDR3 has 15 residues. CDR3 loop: CASSYRQGGIYEQYF. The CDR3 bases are TGTGCCAGCAGTTACCGGCAGGGGGGGATCTACGAGCAGTACTTC.

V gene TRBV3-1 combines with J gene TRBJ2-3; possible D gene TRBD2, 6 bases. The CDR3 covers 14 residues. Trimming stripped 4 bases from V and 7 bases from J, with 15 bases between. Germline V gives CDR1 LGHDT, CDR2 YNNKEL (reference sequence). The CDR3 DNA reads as TGTGCCAGCAGCCTACAGACCGGGACTTATACGCAGTATTTT. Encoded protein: CASSLQTGTYTQYF.

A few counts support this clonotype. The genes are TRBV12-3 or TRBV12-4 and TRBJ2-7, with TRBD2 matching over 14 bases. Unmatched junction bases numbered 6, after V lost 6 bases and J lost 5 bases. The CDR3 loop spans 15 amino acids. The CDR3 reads CASRPGTSGRDEQYF. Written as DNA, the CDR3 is TGTGCCAGCAGGCCCGGGACTAGCGGGAGAGACGAGCAGTACTTC.

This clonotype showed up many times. The CDR3 bases are TGTGCCTGGAGTATCTACAATGAGCAGTTCTTC. It translates to CAWSIYNEQFF. This chain uses TRBV30 with TRBJ2-1; D not resolved. The V end was cut by 2 bases, the J end by 3 bases, with 2 bases between. Germline V CDR1 and CDR2: GTSNPN, SVGIG (reference sequence). CDR3 length: 11 amino acids.

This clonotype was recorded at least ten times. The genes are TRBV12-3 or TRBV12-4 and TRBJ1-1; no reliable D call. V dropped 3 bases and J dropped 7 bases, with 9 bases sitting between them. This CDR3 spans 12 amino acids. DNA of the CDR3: TGTGCCAGCAGTTTGGACCGGGGTGAAGCTTTCTTT. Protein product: CASSLDRGEAFF.

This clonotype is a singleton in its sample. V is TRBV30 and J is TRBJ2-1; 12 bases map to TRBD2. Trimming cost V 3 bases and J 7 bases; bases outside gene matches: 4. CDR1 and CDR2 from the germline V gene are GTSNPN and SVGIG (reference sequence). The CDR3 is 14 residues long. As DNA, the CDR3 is TGTGCCTGGAGCCGACTAGCGGGAGATAATGAGCAGTTCTTC. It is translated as CAWSRLAGDNEQFF.

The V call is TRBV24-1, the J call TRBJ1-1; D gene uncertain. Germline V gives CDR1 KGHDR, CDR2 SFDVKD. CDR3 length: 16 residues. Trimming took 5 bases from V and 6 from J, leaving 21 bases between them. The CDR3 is CATSASSTSGRAEAFF. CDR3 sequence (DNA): TGTGCCACCAGTGCTTCCTCAACGTCGGGGAGGGCTGAAGCTTTCTTT.

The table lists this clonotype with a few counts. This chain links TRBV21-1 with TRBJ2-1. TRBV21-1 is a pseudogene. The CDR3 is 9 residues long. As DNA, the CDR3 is TGTGCCAGCTTCGATGAGCAGTTCTTC. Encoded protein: CASFDEQFF.

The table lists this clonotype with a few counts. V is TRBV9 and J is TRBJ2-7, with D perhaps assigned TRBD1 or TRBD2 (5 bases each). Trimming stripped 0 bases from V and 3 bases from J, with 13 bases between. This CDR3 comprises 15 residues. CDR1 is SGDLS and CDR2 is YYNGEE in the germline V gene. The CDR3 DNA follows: TGTGCCAGCAGCGTAGCGGGACGGACGGGCTACGAGCAGTACTTC. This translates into CASSVAGRTGYEQYF.

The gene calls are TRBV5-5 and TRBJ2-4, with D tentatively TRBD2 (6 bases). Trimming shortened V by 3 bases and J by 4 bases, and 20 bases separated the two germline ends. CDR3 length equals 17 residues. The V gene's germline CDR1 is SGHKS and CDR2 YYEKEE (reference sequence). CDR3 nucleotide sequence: TGTGCCAGCAGCTGGGTCCATCTGGATGGAGGGAAAAACATTCAGTACTTC. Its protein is CASSWVHLDGGKNIQYF.

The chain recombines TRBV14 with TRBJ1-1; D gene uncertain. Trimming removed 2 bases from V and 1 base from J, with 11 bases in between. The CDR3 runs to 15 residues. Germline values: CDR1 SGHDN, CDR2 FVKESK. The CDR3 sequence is CASSQQSLGNTEAFF. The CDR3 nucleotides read TGTGCCAGCAGCCAACAAAGCCTGGGGAACACTGAAGCTTTCTTT.

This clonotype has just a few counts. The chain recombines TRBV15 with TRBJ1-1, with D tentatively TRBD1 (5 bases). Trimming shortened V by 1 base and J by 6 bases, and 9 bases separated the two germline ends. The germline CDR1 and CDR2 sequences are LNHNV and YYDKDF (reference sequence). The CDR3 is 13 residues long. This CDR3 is CATSRAWGAEAFF. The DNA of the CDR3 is TGTGCCACCAGCAGAGCTTGGGGGGCTGAAGCTTTCTTT.

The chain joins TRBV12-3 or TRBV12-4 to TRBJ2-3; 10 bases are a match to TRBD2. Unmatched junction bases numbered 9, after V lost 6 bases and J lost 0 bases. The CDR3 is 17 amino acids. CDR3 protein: CASSPFSGGTSTDTQYF. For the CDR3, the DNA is TGTGCCAGCAGCCCTTTTAGCGGGGGGACCAGCACAGATACGCAGTATTTT.

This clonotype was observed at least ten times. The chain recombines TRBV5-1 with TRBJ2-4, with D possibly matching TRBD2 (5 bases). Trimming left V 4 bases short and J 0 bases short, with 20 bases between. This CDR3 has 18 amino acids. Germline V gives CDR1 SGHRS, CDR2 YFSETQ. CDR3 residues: CASSPSDGVPLAKNIQYF. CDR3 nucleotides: TGCGCCAGCAGCCCCTCGGACGGGGTCCCCCTAGCCAAAAACATTCAGTACTTC.

The CDR3 sequence is CSVGVAARQETQYF. The CDR3 bases are TGCAGCGTTGGAGTAGCGGCCAGACAAGAGACCCAGTACTTC. The chain employs TRBV29-1 and TRBJ2-5, with D tentatively TRBD2 (6 bases). Trimming took 4 bases from V and 2 from J, leaving 14 bases between them. The CDR3 is 14 amino acids. The germline gives CDR1 SQVTM, CDR2 ANQGSEA.

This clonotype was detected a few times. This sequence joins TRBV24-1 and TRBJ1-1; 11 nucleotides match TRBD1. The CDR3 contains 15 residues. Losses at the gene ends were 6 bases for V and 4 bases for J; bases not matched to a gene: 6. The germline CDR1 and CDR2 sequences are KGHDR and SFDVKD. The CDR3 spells CATSSSGTGGTEAFF. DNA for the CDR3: TGTGCCACCAGTTCCTCCGGGACAGGGGGCACTGAAGCTTTCTTT.